These 11 T cell receptor beta chains originate from one sample sequenced in a study of Ad26.COV2.S vaccination and SARS-CoV-2 variants. Profiled with immunoSEQ multiplex PCR; TCRdb holds only in-frame clones, not every one. The repertoire holds 150,000 to 200,000 clones, with roughly 89% as singletons. Sample: peripheral blood, taken after recovery from COVID-19. The receptors were sampled from a human donor who had recovered from COVID-19.

The chain links TRBV6-1 to TRBJ1-5; D is ambiguous. V was pared by 2 bases and J by 5 bases, with 7 bases between. This CDR3 has 13 amino acids. Germline V lookup: CDR1 MNHNS, CDR2 SASEGT. The CDR3 is CASSETSYQPQHF. CDR3 coding DNA: TGTGCCAGCAGTGAAACCAGTTATCAGCCCCAGCATTTT.

The chain couples TRBV3-1 (or the pseudogene TRBV3-2) to TRBJ1-1; no reliable D call. The CDR3 is 13 amino acids. V dropped 0 bases and J dropped 8 bases, with 10 bases sitting between them. Germline CDR1 LGHDT, CDR2 YNNKEL (reference sequence). The CDR3 nucleotides are TGTGCCAGCAGCCAAGAGGGTACCGGGGAAGCTTTCTTT. It yields the protein CASSQEGTGEAFF.

The V call is TRBV19, the J call TRBJ1-5; the D is unclear. Germline lookup yields CDR1 LNHDA and CDR2 SQIVND (reference sequence). This CDR3 is built from 14 residues. Trimming pared 3 bases from V and 0 bases from J, leaving 6 bases between. The CDR3 here is CASSITYSNQPQHF. DNA of the CDR3: TGTGCCAGTAGTATTACTTATAGCAATCAGCCCCAGCATTTT.

The CDR3 reads CASSPWDKRGHTEAFF. The CDR3 DNA follows: TGTGCCAGCAGCCCGTGGGACAAAAGGGGACACACTGAAGCTTTCTTT. This sequence joins TRBV11-2 and TRBJ1-1; possibly TRBD1 for D (6 bases). Germline V CDR1 and CDR2: SGHAT, FQNNGV. The CDR3 length is 16 residues. The germline V and J ends were trimmed by 5 bases and 3 bases, with 19 bases remaining between them.

This sequence joins TRBV18 and TRBJ1-1, with D possibly being TRBD1 (5 bases). CDR1 KGHSH and CDR2 LQKENI come from the germline V gene. Trimming removed 3 bases from V and 5 bases from J, with 13 bases in between. The CDR3 runs to 14 residues. The CDR3 is CASSPSGRWTEAFF. The CDR3 coding sequence is TGTGCCAGCTCACCTTCAGGGAGGTGGACTGAAGCTTTCTTT. Complete variable domain (other parts from reference TRBV18 and TRBJ1-1): NAGVMQNPRHLVRRRGQEARLRCSPMKGHSHVYWYRQLPEEGLKFMVYLQKENIIDESGMPKERFSAEFPKEGPSILRIQQVVRGDSAAYFCASSPSGRWTEAFFGQGTRLTVV.

This chain uses TRBV5-1 with TRBJ1-5; maybe TRBD1 (6 bases). Germline V gene data show CDR1 as SGHRS and CDR2 as YFSETQ. The CDR3 extends over 15 amino acids. V was trimmed by 1 base and J by 0 bases, leaving 8 bases between them. CDR3 bases: TGCGCCAGCAGCTTGCAGGGGAATAGCAATCAGCCCCAGCATTTT. Protein sequence: CASSLQGNSNQPQHF.

The genes are TRBV4-1 and TRBJ2-7, with D uncertain. The CDR3 extends over 13 amino acids. V lost 1 base and J lost 7, with 11 bases in between. From germline, CDR1 is MGHRA and CDR2 YSYEKL. The CDR3 coding sequence is TGCGCCAGCAGCCAAGGGGTTGATGGGGAGCAGTACTTC. Translated, it gives CASSQGVDGEQYF.

CDR3 nucleotides: TGCGCCAGCAGCTTGGCCTCGGCCCACAGTACTACAGATACGCAGTATTTT. It specifies CASSLASAHSTTDTQYF. The chain uses TRBV5-1 and TRBJ2-3; D gene uncertain. Between the trimmed V and J ends, which lost 0 bases and 3 bases, there was a span of 17 bases. The CDR3 is 17 residues long. Germline-derived CDR1 and CDR2 are SGHRS and YFSETQ.

V is TRBV10-1 and J is TRBJ1-3, with 7 positions matching TRBD1. The length of the CDR3 is 16 residues. Germline CDR1 WNHNN, CDR2 SYGVQD (reference sequence). V lost 5 bases and J lost 3; bases outside the gene matches: 10. DNA of the CDR3: TGCGCCAGCAGTTGCCCCAACCGACAGGGTGGAAACACCATATATTTT. This codes for CASSCPNRQGGNTIYF.

The chain has TRBV7-2 and TRBJ2-2; 8 nucleotides match TRBD2. The CDR3 spans 17 residues. The trim removed 7 bases at V and 1 base at J, leaving 11 bases unmatched. Germline V gene data show CDR1 as SGHTA and CDR2 as FQGNSA. The CDR3 nucleotides read TGTGCCAGCACCCCTTTCGGGGGGGCGGGGAACACCGGGGAGCTGTTTTTT. Amino acid sequence: CASTPFGGAGNTGELFF.

Concerning this clone itself: Other nucleotide sequences from this sample produce the same CDR3. The chain recombines TRBV3-1 (or the pseudogene TRBV3-2) with TRBJ1-1; D may be TRBD1 (5 bases). V was pared by 0 bases and J by 1 base, with 6 bases between. Looked up from germline, CDR1 is LGHDT and CDR2 is YNNKEL (reference sequence). This CDR3 spans 14 amino acids. The CDR3: CASSQDRANTEAFF. The CDR3, as DNA: TGTGCCAGCAGCCAAGACAGGGCGAACACTGAAGCTTTCTTT.